This entry lists 32 T cell receptor beta chains sequenced from one sample in a study of T cell changes during pregnancy in multiple sclerosis. The table came from immunoSEQ multiplex PCR; TCRdb's copy has only in-frame clones and leaves some out. The table shows 75,000 to 95,000 clones, with 85% to 95% occurring only once. The material was peripheral blood, obtained after pregnancy. Source of these receptors: a female donor with multiple sclerosis, enrolled in a pregnancy study.

This clone was detected once. The V and J genes are TRBV27 and TRBJ2-7; 10 nucleotides line up with TRBD1. Germline loops: CDR1 MNHEY, CDR2 SMNVEV (reference sequence). With 5 bases clipped from V and 3 bases from J, the junction kept 10 bases outside the gene matches. This CDR3 has 16 amino acids. The CDR3 DNA sequence: TGTGCCAGCAGTGCTCCTCTGGGGGACAGGGGCTACGAGCAGTACTTC. Translated: CASSAPLGDRGYEQYF.

The CDR3 DNA sequence: TGTGCCAGTAGTCGAGGATACACCACTGGAAACACCATATATTTT. Its translation is CASSRGYTTGNTIYF. The chain uses TRBV19 and TRBJ1-3; no reliable D call. The CDR3 consists of 15 residues. V was clipped by 5 bases and J by 2 bases, with 13 bases between them. Per germline, CDR1 LNHDA and CDR2 SQIVND (reference sequence).

The V call is TRBV11-2, the J call TRBJ2-2; 9 bases map to TRBD1. Looked up from germline, CDR1 is SGHAT and CDR2 is FQNNGV. V shed 4 bases and J 2 bases; nucleotides not matched to a gene: 2. This CDR3 spans 15 amino acids. The CDR3 sequence is CASSSGQGNTGELFF. CDR3 in DNA: TGTGCCAGCAGCTCGGGACAGGGCAACACCGGGGAGCTGTTTTTT. Using reference TRBV11-2 and TRBJ2-2 for the parts outside the CDR3, the full variable domain is EAGVAQSPRYKIIEKRQSVAFWCNPISGHATLYWYQQILGQGPKLLIQFQNNGVVDDSQLPKDRFSAERLKGVDSTLKIQPAKLEDSAVYLCASSSGQGNTGELFFGEGSRLTVL.

The chain links TRBV4-3 to TRBJ1-5; D ambiguous. The CDR3 extends over 13 amino acids. Germline values: CDR1 LGHNA, CDR2 YSLEER. V was shortened by 4 bases and J by 0 bases, with 4 bases between the two germline ends. The CDR3 region is CASSLNSNQPQHF. CDR3 bases: TGCGCCAGCAGCCTCAATAGCAATCAGCCCCAGCATTTT.

This sequence joins TRBV5-4 and TRBJ2-1; TRBD1 matches at 7 bases. Germline loops: CDR1 SGHNT, CDR2 YYREEE (reference sequence). The CDR3 has 15 residues. The trim removed 4 bases at V and 0 bases at J, leaving 4 bases unmatched. For the CDR3, the DNA is TGTGCCAGCAGCAAGGGGGCGGACTCCTACAATGAGCAGTTCTTC. It specifies CASSKGADSYNEQFF.

This chain links TRBV6-5 with TRBJ2-5, with no clear D. From germline, CDR1 is MNHEY and CDR2 SVGAGI. The CDR3 spans 13 residues. The germline V and J ends were trimmed by 0 bases and 7 bases, with 9 bases remaining between them. The CDR3 bases are TGTGCCAGCAGTTACTCATCCGGTCGGACCCAGTACTTC. Translation gives CASSYSSGRTQYF.

The chain joins TRBV7-8 to TRBJ1-1; D not certain. The CDR3 totals 15 residues. V lost 1 base and J 4 bases, leaving 13 bases between the germline ends. Germline V gene sequence: CDR1 SGHVS, CDR2 FQNEAQ. Written as DNA, the CDR3 is TGTGCCAGCAGCTTAGTTACGGGATCCCCCACTGAAGCTTTCTTT. Protein sequence: CASSLVTGSPTEAFF. Supplemented by reference TRBV7-8 and TRBJ1-1, the full variable domain reads GAGVSQSPRYKVAKRGQDVALRCDPISGHVSLFWYQQALGQGPEFLTYFQNEAQLDKSGLPSDRFFAERPEGSVSTLKIQRTQQEDSAVYLCASSLVTGSPTEAFFGQGTRLTVV.

A word on this clone: The junction and the germline gene differ at one end; a read error may be behind it. The chain carries TRBV6-1 and TRBJ2-1; D unresolved. Germline V gene sequence: CDR1 MNHNS, CDR2 SASEGT. This CDR3 spans 15 amino acids. CDR3 loop: CASSQAETSYNEQFF. The CDR3 bases are TGTGCCAGCAGTCAAGCTGAGACATCCTACAATGAGCAGTTCTTC.

The V call is TRBV6-1, the J call TRBJ2-3, with 8 bases lining up with TRBD2. V shed 4 bases, J shed 1 base, and the junction held 1 base outside the gene matches. The CDR3 length is 14 residues. CDR1 is MNHNS and CDR2 is SASEGT in the germline V gene. The CDR3 here is CASSAAGGTDTQYF. CDR3 DNA: TGTGCCAGCAGTGCAGCGGGAGGCACAGATACGCAGTATTTT.

This sequence joins TRBV6-1 and TRBJ1-2, with 8 bases that match TRBD1. The V gene end was trimmed by 2 bases and the J gene end by 4 bases; junction bases not matched to a gene: 6. The germline V gene encodes CDR1 MNHNS and CDR2 SASEGT. This CDR3 has 15 residues. DNA for the CDR3: TGTGCCAGCAGTGAATCAGGACAGGGTGGCTATGGCTACACCTTC. It encodes CASSESGQGGYGYTF.

J is TRBJ1-1 and V is TRBV19; no clear D. V gave up 3 bases and J gave up 7 bases, with 9 bases separating them. Germline-derived CDR1 and CDR2 are LNHDA and SQIVND (reference sequence). The CDR3 runs 12 residues. The CDR3 coding sequence is TGTGCCAGTAGTATTCGGACTTATGAAGCTTTCTTT. It yields the protein CASSIRTYEAFF.

This chain joins TRBV7-9 and TRBJ1-1; tentatively, D is TRBD1 (5 bases). The CDR3 totals 15 residues. The V end lost 3 bases, the J end lost 5 bases, and 16 bases lay between the germline ends. Germline assignment: CDR1 SEHNR and CDR2 FQNEAQ (reference sequence). CDR3 bases: TGTGCCAGCAGCTTTCTCAGGGCCAGGCAAACTGAAGCTTTCTTT. Translation gives CASSFLRARQTEAFF.

The chain links TRBV27 to TRBJ1-2, with 9 bases aligning to TRBD1. Per the germline V gene, CDR1 is MNHEY and CDR2 is SMNVEV (reference sequence). The CDR3 covers 17 residues. V was pared by 5 bases and J by 4 bases, with 14 bases of the junction left unmatched. DNA of the CDR3: TGTGCCAGCAGTCCACGACCTGGGACAGGGAGCATCTATGGCTACACCTTC. Protein sequence: CASSPRPGTGSIYGYTF.

The chain couples TRBV5-1 to TRBJ2-7, with 9 bases lining up with TRBD1. The trim removed 2 bases at V and 2 bases at J, leaving 5 bases unmatched. Germline V gene data show CDR1 as SGHRS and CDR2 as YFSETQ. This CDR3 is 15 amino acids long. CDR3 sequence reads: CASSLQGQGPYEQYF. For the CDR3, the DNA is TGCGCCAGCAGCTTACAGGGACAGGGTCCCTACGAGCAGTACTTC.

This chain joins TRBV6-5 and TRBJ2-1; a weak D match, TRBD2 (6 bases). V was shortened by 1 base and J by 9 bases, with 7 bases between the two germline ends. Germline assignment: CDR1 MNHEY and CDR2 SVGAGI. The CDR3 has 12 residues. CDR3 in DNA: TGTGCCAGCAGTTACTTCGGGGGTGAGCAGTTCTTC. Translated: CASSYFGGEQFF.

V usage is TRBV20-1 and J usage is TRBJ1-1; unclear D gene. The V end was cut by 3 bases, the J end by 7 bases, with 9 bases between. CDR3 length equals 11 residues. Looked up from germline, CDR1 is DFQATT and CDR2 is SNEGSKA (reference sequence). This chain's CDR3 is CSASLGVEAFF. Written as DNA, the CDR3 is TGCAGTGCTAGTTTGGGAGTTGAAGCTTTCTTT.

V usage is TRBV14 and J usage is TRBJ2-7; 8 bases fit TRBD1. V was clipped by 4 bases and J by 2 bases; unmatched bases: 10. The germline CDR1 and CDR2 sequences are SGHDN and FVKESK. The CDR3 has 16 residues. This chain's CDR3 is CASSPWSLDRAYEQYF. CDR3 DNA sequence: TGTGCCAGCAGCCCTTGGTCCTTGGACAGGGCCTACGAGCAGTACTTC.

J is TRBJ1-1 and V is TRBV19; D call uncertain. The CDR3 consists of 14 residues. V lost 5 bases and J lost 1, with 11 bases in between. Germline V gene lookup returns CDR1 LNHDA and CDR2 SQIVND (reference sequence). CDR3 loop: CASSVRVGNTEAFF. CDR3 nucleotides: TGTGCCAGTAGTGTTCGGGTAGGGAACACTGAAGCTTTCTTT. Full variable domain (missing parts from reference TRBV19 and TRBJ1-1): DGGITQSPKYLFRKEGQNVTLSCEQNLNHDAMYWYRQDPGQGLRLIYYSQIVNDFQKGDIAEGYSVSREKKESFPLTVTSAQKNPTAFYLCASSVRVGNTEAFFGQGTRLTVV.

The V call is TRBV4-1, the J call TRBJ1-6; unclear D gene. The germline V gene has CDR1 MGHRA and CDR2 YSYEKL. The CDR3 loop spans 14 amino acids. Trimming took off 3 bases at V and 8 bases at J, with 11 bases between the two ends. This CDR3 is CASSHELVDSPLHF. CDR3 sequence (DNA): TGCGCCAGCAGCCACGAGCTGGTGGATTCACCCCTCCACTTT.

CDR3 sequence: CAWSALLWTGELFF. The CDR3 DNA reads as TGTGCCTGGAGTGCACTCCTTTGGACCGGGGAGCTGTTTTTT. V is TRBV30 and J is TRBJ2-2, with D hard to call. V lost 1 base, J lost 5 bases, and 11 bases lay in between. This CDR3 is built from 14 residues. The germline V gene has CDR1 GTSNPN and CDR2 SVGIG (reference sequence).

The CDR3 DNA reads TGTGCCAGCAGCTTGCGTAGCGGGAGGGATTTCTCCTACGAGCAGTACTTC. This translates into CASSLRSGRDFSYEQYF. The chain recombines TRBV7-2 with TRBJ2-7, with 11 bases fitting TRBD2. The CDR3 spans 17 residues. With V trimmed by 3 bases and J by 0 bases, 7 bases remained unmatched. In germline, CDR1 is SGHTA, CDR2 FQGNSA.

V is TRBV4-2 and J is TRBJ2-7; TRBD2 might be the D (5 bases). Germline CDR1 LGHNA, CDR2 YNFKEQ. The CDR3 is 16 residues long. With 2 bases removed from V and 0 bases from J, the gap between germline ends came to 14 bases. The CDR3 spells CASSQNAGEHSYEQYF. DNA for the CDR3: TGTGCCAGCAGCCAAAATGCCGGGGAACACTCCTACGAGCAGTACTTC.

CDR3 sequence reads: CASSVQPDNYGYTF. CDR3 DNA: TGTGCCAGTAGTGTACAGCCCGATAACTATGGCTACACCTTC. This chain uses TRBV19 with TRBJ1-2; D gene ambiguous. CDR1 and CDR2 (germline): LNHDA, SQIVND (reference sequence). The CDR3 runs to 14 residues. The V gene lost 5 bases and the J gene lost 1 base, with 11 bases spanning the gap.

V gene TRBV30 combines with J gene TRBJ2-7; D possibly corresponds to TRBD2 (6 bases). The CDR3 length is 17 residues. The V gene lost 4 bases and the J gene lost 0 bases, with 22 bases spanning the gap. Germline CDR1 and CDR2: GTSNPN and SVGIG (reference sequence). CDR3 loop: CAWNPGLTTRSSYEQYF. The CDR3 bases are TGTGCCTGGAACCCGGGACTCACTACACGCAGCTCCTACGAGCAGTACTTC.

This clone was seen a handful of times. The chain is built from TRBV19 and TRBJ1-5; TRBD1 matches 7 bases. The germline gives CDR1 LNHDA, CDR2 SQIVND (reference sequence). J lost 5 bases, V lost 7 bases, and 8 bases had no gene match. The CDR3 consists of 14 residues. The CDR3 reads CASNPTGSDQPQHF. CDR3 DNA: TGTGCCAGTAATCCGACAGGGTCGGATCAGCCCCAGCATTTT.

The gene calls are TRBV5-6 and TRBJ2-2; D uncertain. This CDR3 is built from 17 residues. Germline V CDR1 and CDR2: SGHDT, YYEEEE. V lost 2 bases and J 0 bases, leaving 14 bases between the germline ends. The CDR3 spells CASSFDSQSANTGELFF. CDR3 coding DNA: TGTGCCAGCAGCTTTGATTCGCAGAGCGCGAACACCGGGGAGCTGTTTTTT.

The V gene is TRBV19, the J gene TRBJ1-5; D not certain. Germline V gives CDR1 LNHDA, CDR2 SQIVND (reference sequence). V was trimmed by 5 bases and J by 0 bases, leaving 8 bases between them. The CDR3 has 14 residues. This chain's CDR3 is CASSPPDSNQPQHF. The DNA of the CDR3 is TGTGCCAGTAGTCCCCCAGATAGCAATCAGCCCCAGCATTTT.

The chain combines TRBV6-1 with TRBJ1-5; no reliable D call. CDR1 is MNHNS, CDR2 SASEGT, per germline. The CDR3 length is 12 residues. V gave up 5 bases and J gave up 0 bases, with 2 bases separating them. The CDR3 is CASSRSNQPQHF. CDR3 nucleotide sequence: TGTGCCAGCAGTCGTAGCAATCAGCCCCAGCATTTT.

This chain links TRBV19 with TRBJ1-2, with 7 bases fitting TRBD1. After removal of 0 bases from V and 5 bases from J, the junction contained 6 bases not matched to a gene. CDR1 is LNHDA and CDR2 is SQIVND in the germline V gene (reference sequence). This CDR3 is 15 amino acids long. The chain's CDR3 is CASSIEIGGEYGYTF. The CDR3 DNA is TGTGCCAGTAGTATAGAAATAGGGGGCGAGTATGGCTACACCTTC.

V usage is TRBV5-6 and J usage is TRBJ2-1; the D is unclear. The CDR3 runs 15 residues. CDR1 and CDR2 (germline): SGHDT, YYEEEE. Trimming pared 4 bases from V and 0 bases from J, leaving 11 bases between. In nucleotides, the CDR3 is TGTGCCAGCAGCCTAACACAGAGCTCCTACAATGAGCAGTTCTTC. This gives the protein CASSLTQSSYNEQFF. Full variable domain (outside the CDR3, taken from reference TRBV5-6 and TRBJ2-1): DAGVTQSPTHLIKTRGQQVTLRCSPKSGHDTVSWYQQALGQGPQFIFQYYEEEERQRGNFPDRFSGHQFPNYSSELNVNALLLGDSALYLCASSLTQSSYNEQFFGPGTRLTVL.

This chain connects TRBV4-2 to TRBJ2-1; D remains unclear. The V gene lost 3 bases and the J gene lost 8 bases, with 5 bases spanning the gap. The CDR3 totals 11 residues. Germline V gene data show CDR1 as LGHNA and CDR2 as YNFKEQ. CDR3 sequence: CASSHSYEQFF. CDR3 nucleotides: TGTGCCAGCAGCCATAGCTATGAGCAGTTCTTC.

This clone was picked up one time. J is TRBJ2-2 and V is TRBV7-2, with a possible D match to TRBD1 (6 bases). CDR1 and CDR2 (germline): SGHTA, FQGNSA. The CDR3 is made up of 16 amino acids. V gave up 5 bases and J gave up 4 bases, with 17 bases separating them. The CDR3 region is CASSQFRDIPTGELFF. CDR3 nucleotides: TGTGCCAGCAGCCAATTCCGGGACATACCCACCGGGGAGCTGTTTTTT.